The T cell receptor (beta chain) described here comes from a study of a mutant IDH1 vaccine in newly diagnosed glioma. Study information: Across weeks 1, 3, 5, 7, 11, 15, 19 and 23, patients received a vaccination each time, eight in all. Vaccines began 4-6 weeks after radiotherapy alone, or with temozolomide cycles.

This CDR3 is 15 amino acids long. J was trimmed by 3 bases and V by 6 bases; bases with no gene match: 7. The germline V gene has CDR1 LNHDA and CDR2 SQIVND (reference sequence). Study-level findings and limits: Shifts in the top peripheral T cell clonotypes seemed unrelated to pseudoprogression.

Time point given: week 11, during vaccination. Vaccination used 300 ug of mutant IDH1 20-mer peptide per dose, with topical imiquimod. Those who donated had recent WHO grade 3 or 4 IDH1-mutant, ATRX-lost astrocytomas. Some clones are missing from TCRdb's copy, which holds only in-frame ones; the method was immunoSEQ multiplex PCR. The sample yields under 150,000 clones, over 75% seen once. About this clone itself: Its antigen is unknown.

The chain joins TRBV19 to TRBJ2-2; 7 nucleotides match TRBD1. The specimen was PBMCs, collected from a glioma patient whose treatment included an IDH1 peptide vaccine. The sequence came from a man aged 35-49 years with glioma. CDR3 in amino acids: CASSTRDSYTGELFF. CDR3 sequence (DNA): TGTGCCAGTAGCACCCGGGACAGTTACACCGGGGAGCTGTTTTTT.